Below are 9 T cell receptor beta chains sequenced from a single sample in a study of blood T cell repertoires in COVID-19. The assay was immunoSEQ multiplex PCR, and TCRdb's table has in-frame clones only and misses some. The table records approximately 140,000 clones, 70% to 90% of them present only once. Sequencing used peripheral blood. The receptors were sampled from a woman aged 55-69 years with acute or convalescent COVID-19.

The chain carries TRBV2 and TRBJ1-2; no firm D call. The CDR3 contains 14 residues. Trimming cost V 4 bases and J 4 bases, with 13 bases left between them. Germline lookup yields CDR1 SNHLY and CDR2 FYNNEI. DNA for the CDR3: TGTGCCAGCAGTGCGAGTGCAGGCAGCTATGGCTACACCTTC. Residues: CASSASAGSYGYTF.

The CDR3 reads CASRPSQAGELFF. CDR3 in DNA: TGTGCCAGCAGACCGAGTCAAGCCGGGGAGCTGTTTTTT. V gene TRBV7-3 combines with J gene TRBJ2-2; D remains unclear. Germline-derived CDR1 and CDR2 are SGHTA and FQGTGA. This CDR3 has 13 amino acids. Trimming removed 6 bases from V and 6 bases from J, with 11 bases in between.

The genes are TRBV18 and TRBJ2-2; 11 bases align to TRBD1. V dropped 3 bases and J dropped 4; count of bases not matched to a gene: 13. This CDR3 is 19 amino acids long. Germline V gene lookup returns CDR1 KGHSH and CDR2 LQKENI. The CDR3 region is CASSPQRTGGAEGTGELFF. The CDR3 bases are TGTGCCAGCTCACCGCAACGGACAGGGGGCGCAGAGGGCACCGGGGAGCTGTTTTTT.

The J gene is TRBJ2-7, the V gene TRBV5-4; tentative D call: TRBD1 (6 bases). The CDR3 length is 14 residues. V was pared by 1 base and J by 5 bases, with 13 bases between. The germline V gene encodes CDR1 SGHNT and CDR2 YYREEE (reference sequence). The CDR3 reads CASSLRGGSDEQYF. CDR3 sequence (DNA): TGTGCCAGCAGCTTGAGAGGGGGAAGCGACGAGCAGTACTTC.

This clone was picked up one time. Here the CDR3 DNA reads TGTGCCAGCAGCCCCCCGCTAGGGGCAGAGACCCAGTACTTC. Protein: CASSPPLGAETQYF. The rearrangement joins TRBV9 to TRBJ2-5; D is possibly TRBD1 (5 bases). V lost 4 bases to trimming and J lost 4 bases, with 14 bases between them. In germline, CDR1 is SGDLS, CDR2 YYNGEE. This CDR3 is built from 14 residues.

In regard to this clone: The sample has other DNA sequences that encode this CDR3 too. The J gene is TRBJ1-5, the V gene TRBV19, with 8 bases aligning to TRBD1. Trimming cost V 2 bases and J 7 bases; bases outside gene matches: 4. The germline V gene encodes CDR1 LNHDA and CDR2 SQIVND (reference sequence). The CDR3 contains 14 residues. The CDR3 loop is CASSIRQGNQPQHF. The CDR3 nucleotides read TGTGCCAGTAGTATACGACAGGGGAACCAGCCCCAGCATTTT.

The chain is built from TRBV11-2 and TRBJ2-2; 7 bases fit TRBD1. Germline V CDR1 and CDR2: SGHAT, FQNNGV. The CDR3 has 17 amino acids. The trim removed 6 bases at V and 1 base at J, leaving 11 bases unmatched. This CDR3 is CASRPRLGTVNTGELFF. Here the CDR3 DNA reads TGTGCCAGCAGACCTCGCTTGGGGACAGTGAACACCGGGGAGCTGTTTTTT.

The V gene is TRBV5-1, the J gene TRBJ2-3; TRBD2 might be the D (6 bases). The germline CDR1 and CDR2 sequences are SGHRS and YFSETQ. The CDR3 has 15 amino acids. V was cut by 0 bases and J by 1 base, with 9 bases left in between. This CDR3 reads CASSLAGVGTDTQYF. DNA of the CDR3: TGCGCCAGCAGCTTGGCGGGGGTGGGCACAGATACGCAGTATTTT. The variable domain in full, completed from reference TRBV5-1 and TRBJ2-3, reads KAGVTQTPRYLIKTRGQQVTLSCSPISGHRSVSWYQQTPGQGLQFLFEYFSETQRNKGNFPGRFSGRQFSNSRSEMNVSTLELGDSALYLCASSLAGVGTDTQYFGPGTRLTVL.

The chain has TRBV7-8 and TRBJ2-5; possibly TRBD2 for D (5 bases). Germline V gene data show CDR1 as SGHVS and CDR2 as FQNEAQ. CDR3 length equals 14 residues. V lost 4 bases to trimming and J lost 3 bases, with 12 bases between them. The DNA for the CDR3 is TGTGCCAGCAGCTCGATTACTAGGGAAGAGACCCAGTACTTC. Amino acids: CASSSITREETQYF.